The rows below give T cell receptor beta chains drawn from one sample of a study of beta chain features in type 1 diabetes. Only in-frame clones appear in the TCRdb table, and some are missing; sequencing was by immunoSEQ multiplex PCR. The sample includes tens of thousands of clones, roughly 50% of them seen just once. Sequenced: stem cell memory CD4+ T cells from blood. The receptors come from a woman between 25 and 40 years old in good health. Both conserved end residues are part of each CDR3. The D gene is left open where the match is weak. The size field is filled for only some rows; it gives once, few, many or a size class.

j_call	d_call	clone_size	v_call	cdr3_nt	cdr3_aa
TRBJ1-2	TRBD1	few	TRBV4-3	TGCGCCAGCAGCCAGGCACAGGGGGCGCCAGGCTATGGCTACACCTTC	CASSQAQGAPGYGYTF
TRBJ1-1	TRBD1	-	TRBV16	TGTGCCAGCAGCCCACAAGGACAGGGCAACACTGAAGCTTTCTTT	CASSPQGQGNTEAFF
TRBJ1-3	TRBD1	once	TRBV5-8	TGTGCCAGCAGCCGGGGACAGCTAGTCTCTGGAAACACCATATATTTT	CASSRGQLVSGNTIYF
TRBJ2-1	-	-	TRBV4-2	TGTGCCAGCAGCCAAGAGGTTCGAGTGTCCTACAATGAGCAGTTCTTC	CASSQEVRVSYNEQFF
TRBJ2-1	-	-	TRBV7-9	TGTGCCAGCAGCTCCTCGGGGTCCAATGAGCAGTTCTTC	CASSSSGSNEQFF
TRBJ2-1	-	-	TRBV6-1	TGTGCCAGCACCGCGGAGGCCAGAGTTTACAATGAGCAGTTCTTC	CASTAEARVYNEQFF
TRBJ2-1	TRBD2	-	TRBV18	TGTGCCAGCTCACGGCTAGCGGGAGTGTCTACCTACAATGAGCAGTTCTTC	CASSRLAGVSTYNEQFF
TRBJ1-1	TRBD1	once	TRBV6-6	TGTGCCAGCAGGGTAACAGGGGGCGTAGGCACTGAAGCTTTCTTT	CASRVTGGVGTEAFF
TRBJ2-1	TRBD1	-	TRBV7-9	TGTGCCAGCAGCTCGGGACAGCCCGTGAGCTCCTACAATGAGCAGTTCTTC	CASSSGQPVSSYNEQFF
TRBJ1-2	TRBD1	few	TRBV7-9	TGTGCCAGCAGCCGAGACAGGGACTATGGCTACACCTTC	CASSRDRDYGYTF
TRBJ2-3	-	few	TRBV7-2	TGTGCCAGCAGCTCTTACACAGATACGCAGTATTTT	CASSSYTDTQYF
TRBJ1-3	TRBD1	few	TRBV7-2	TGTGCCAGCAGCTTGGACAGGGCTGGAAACACCATATATTTT	CASSLDRAGNTIYF
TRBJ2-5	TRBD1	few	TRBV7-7	TGTGCTAGCAGCTTATATGGACAGGGACAGACCCAGTACTTC	CASSLYGQGQTQYF
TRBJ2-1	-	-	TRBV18	TGTGCCAGCTCATGGGACGAAAGCGGGAATGAGCAGTTCTTC	CASSWDESGNEQFF
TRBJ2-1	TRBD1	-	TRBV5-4	TGTGCCAGCAGCGCGCCGGGACAGGGGACAGGTGAGCAGTTCTTC	CASSAPGQGTGEQFF
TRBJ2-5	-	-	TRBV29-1	TGCAGCGTTGGAGGCCTGGGGAGTAGTGGGGAGACCCAGTACTTC	CSVGGLGSSGETQYF
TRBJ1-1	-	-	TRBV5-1	TGCGCCAGCAGCTTAGCCGCTCTTTCGGTGGCTTTCTTT	CASSLAALSVAFF
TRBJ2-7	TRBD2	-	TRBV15	TGTGCCACCAGCAGAGAAGGTCGAGCGGGAGTGTCCTACGAGCAGTACTTC	CATSREGRAGVSYEQYF
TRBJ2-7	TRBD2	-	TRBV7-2	TGTGCCAGCAGCCCCAGGACTAGCGGTTCCTACGAGCAGTACTTC	CASSPRTSGSYEQYF
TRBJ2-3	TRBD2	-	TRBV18	TGTGCCAGCTCCGGCCAAGCGGGATATACAGATACGCAGTATTTT	CASSGQAGYTDTQYF
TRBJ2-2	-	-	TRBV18	TGTGCCAGCTCACCACTACAGGCAAGGGAGCTGTTTTTT	CASSPLQARELFF
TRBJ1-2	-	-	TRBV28	TGTGCCAGCAGTTTTAGTAACTATGGCTACACCTTC	CASSFSNYGYTF
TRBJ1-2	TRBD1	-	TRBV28	TGTGCCAGCAGCTTCGGACAGGGGACTCACTATGGCTACACCTTC	CASSFGQGTHYGYTF
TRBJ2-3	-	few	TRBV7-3	TGTGCCAGCAGCCCTAGCACAGATACGCAGTATTTT	CASSPSTDTQYF
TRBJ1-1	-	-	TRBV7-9	TGTGCCAGCAGAGACCCGGGAGTTAACACTGAAGCTTTCTTT	CASRDPGVNTEAFF
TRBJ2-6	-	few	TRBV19	TGTGCCAGTAGTATACCGGGGGTGTCTGGGGCCAACGTCCTGACTTTC	CASSIPGVSGANVLTF
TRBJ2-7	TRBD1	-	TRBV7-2	TGTGCCAGCAGCTTACAGGGACAGACACACTACGAGCAGTACTTC	CASSLQGQTHYEQYF
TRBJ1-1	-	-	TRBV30	TGTGCCTGGAGTCTAGTAGGAACTAACACTGAAGCTTTCTTT	CAWSLVGTNTEAFF
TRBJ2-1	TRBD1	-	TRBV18	TGTGCCAGCTCAGACAACAGGGGGCCCGGATTTGAGCAGTTCTTC	CASSDNRGPGFEQFF
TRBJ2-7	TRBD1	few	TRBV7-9	TGTGCCAGCAACCGACAGGGATTGGAGCAGTACTTC	CASNRQGLEQYF
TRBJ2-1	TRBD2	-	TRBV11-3	TGTGCCAGCAGCTCCGGACTAGCGGAAGCCTACAATGAGCAGTTCTTC	CASSSGLAEAYNEQFF
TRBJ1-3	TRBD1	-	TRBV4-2	TGTGCCAGCAGGGGAACGGGACAGGGGATGGCAAACACCATATATTTT	CASRGTGQGMANTIYF
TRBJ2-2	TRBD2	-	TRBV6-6	TGTGCCAGCAGCGCCGGGCTAGCGGGAGGTACCGGGGAGCTGTTTTTT	CASSAGLAGGTGELFF
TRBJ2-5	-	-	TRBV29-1	TGCAGCGTTGAAGTCGGGTCCCAAGAGACCCAGTACTTC	CSVEVGSQETQYF
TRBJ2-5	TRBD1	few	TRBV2	TGTGCCAGCAACCTACAGGGGGCGAGGCAAGAGACCCAGTACTTC	CASNLQGARQETQYF
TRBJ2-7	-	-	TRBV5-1	TGCGCCAGCAGCATAGCTTACAGGGCCTACGAGCAGTACTTC	CASSIAYRAYEQYF
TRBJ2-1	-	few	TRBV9	TGTGCCAGCAGCGCCACAAGGGGGCTGGTGACTAGCGCCAACAATGAGCAGTTCTTC	CASSATRGLVTSANNEQFF
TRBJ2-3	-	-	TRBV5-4	TGTGCCAGCATGGGGGCATTCGCCGATACGCAGTATTTT	CASMGAFADTQYF
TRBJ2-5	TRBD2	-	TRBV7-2	TGTGCCAGCAGCCCCGGACTAGCGGGAGCGAAGACCCAGTACTTC	CASSPGLAGAKTQYF
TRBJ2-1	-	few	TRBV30	TGTGCCTGGAGTGTACTAGCTAATGAGCAGTTCTTC	CAWSVLANEQFF
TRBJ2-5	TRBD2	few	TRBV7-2	TGTGCCAGCAGCTTCAAGGGGACTAGCGGGATTGGGACCCAGTACTTC	CASSFKGTSGIGTQYF
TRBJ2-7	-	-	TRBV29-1	TGCAGCGTACGAGCGTCCGGGGAGGCCGAGCAGTACTTC	CSVRASGEAEQYF
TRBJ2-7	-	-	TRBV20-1	TGCAGTGCGGCCGGGAGCTACGAGCAGTACTTC	CSAAGSYEQYF
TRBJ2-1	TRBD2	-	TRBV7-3	TGTGCCAGCAGCCCGAGCGGGAGATTGGACAATGAGCAGTTCTTC	CASSPSGRLDNEQFF
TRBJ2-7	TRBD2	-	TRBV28	TGTGCCAGCAATCCCTCGGGACTATATTCCTACGAGCAGTACTTC	CASNPSGLYSYEQYF
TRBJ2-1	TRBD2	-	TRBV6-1	TGTGCCAGCAGTGAAGTTCCAGCGGGAGCGAATGAGCAGTTCTTC	CASSEVPAGANEQFF
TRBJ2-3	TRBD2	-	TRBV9	TGTGCCAGCAGCGCGACTAGCGGGAGCACAGATACGCAGTATTTT	CASSATSGSTDTQYF
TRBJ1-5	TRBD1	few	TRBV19	TGTGCCAGTAGGCGCGACAGGGACAATCAGCCCCAGCATTTT	CASRRDRDNQPQHF
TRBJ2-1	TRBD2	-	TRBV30	TGTGCCTGGGTGGGACTAGCGGGATTTGATGAGCAGTTCTTC	CAWVGLAGFDEQFF
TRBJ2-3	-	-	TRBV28	TGTGCCAGCAGTTTACCCCCCCGCGGGCTGTATACAGATACGCAGTATTTT	CASSLPPRGLYTDTQYF
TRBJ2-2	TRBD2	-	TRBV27	TGTGCCAGCAGCAGAGCGGGAGATTGGAACACCGGGGAGCTGTTTTTT	CASSRAGDWNTGELFF
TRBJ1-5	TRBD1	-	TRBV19	TGTGCCAGTAGTGGACAGGGCGGAGATCAGCCCCAGCATTTT	CASSGQGGDQPQHF
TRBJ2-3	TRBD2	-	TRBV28	TGTGCCAGTCTAAAACGACTAGCGGGAGGCACAGATACGCAGTATTTT	CASLKRLAGGTDTQYF
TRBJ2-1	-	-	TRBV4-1	TGCGCCAGCAGTCGTGAGCAGGGGCGGAATGAGCAGTTCTTC	CASSREQGRNEQFF
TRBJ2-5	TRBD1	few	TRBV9	TGTGCCAGCAGCGTGACAGGGGAAGAGACCCAGTACTTC	CASSVTGEETQYF
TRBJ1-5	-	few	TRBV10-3	TGTGCCATCAGTGTCCGGGGGGATCAGCCCCAGCATTTT	CAISVRGDQPQHF
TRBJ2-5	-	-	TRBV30	TGTGCCTGGAGTGTGGAGCAGCCCCTGTACTTC	CAWSVEQPLYF
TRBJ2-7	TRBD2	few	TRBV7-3	TGTGCCAGCAGCTTAGGGGGACTAGCGGGAGTGGGAGAGCAGTACTTC	CASSLGGLAGVGEQYF
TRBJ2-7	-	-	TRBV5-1	TGCGCCAGCAGCTTTACAGGGGTGGAGGGGGAGCAGTACTTC	CASSFTGVEGEQYF